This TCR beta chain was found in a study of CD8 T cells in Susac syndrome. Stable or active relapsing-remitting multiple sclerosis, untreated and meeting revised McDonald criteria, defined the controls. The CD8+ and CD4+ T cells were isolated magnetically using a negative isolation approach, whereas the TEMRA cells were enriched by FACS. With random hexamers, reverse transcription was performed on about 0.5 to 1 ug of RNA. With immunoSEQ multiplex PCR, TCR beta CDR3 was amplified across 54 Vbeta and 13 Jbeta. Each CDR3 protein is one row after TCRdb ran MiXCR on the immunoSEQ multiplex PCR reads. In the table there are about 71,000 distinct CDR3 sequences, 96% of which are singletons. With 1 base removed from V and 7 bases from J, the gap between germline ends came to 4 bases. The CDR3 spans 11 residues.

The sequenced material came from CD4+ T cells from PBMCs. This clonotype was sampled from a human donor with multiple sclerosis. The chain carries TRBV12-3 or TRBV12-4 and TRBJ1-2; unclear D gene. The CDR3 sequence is CASSLVTGYTF. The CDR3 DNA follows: TGTGCCAGCAGTTTAGTAACTGGCTACACCTTC.